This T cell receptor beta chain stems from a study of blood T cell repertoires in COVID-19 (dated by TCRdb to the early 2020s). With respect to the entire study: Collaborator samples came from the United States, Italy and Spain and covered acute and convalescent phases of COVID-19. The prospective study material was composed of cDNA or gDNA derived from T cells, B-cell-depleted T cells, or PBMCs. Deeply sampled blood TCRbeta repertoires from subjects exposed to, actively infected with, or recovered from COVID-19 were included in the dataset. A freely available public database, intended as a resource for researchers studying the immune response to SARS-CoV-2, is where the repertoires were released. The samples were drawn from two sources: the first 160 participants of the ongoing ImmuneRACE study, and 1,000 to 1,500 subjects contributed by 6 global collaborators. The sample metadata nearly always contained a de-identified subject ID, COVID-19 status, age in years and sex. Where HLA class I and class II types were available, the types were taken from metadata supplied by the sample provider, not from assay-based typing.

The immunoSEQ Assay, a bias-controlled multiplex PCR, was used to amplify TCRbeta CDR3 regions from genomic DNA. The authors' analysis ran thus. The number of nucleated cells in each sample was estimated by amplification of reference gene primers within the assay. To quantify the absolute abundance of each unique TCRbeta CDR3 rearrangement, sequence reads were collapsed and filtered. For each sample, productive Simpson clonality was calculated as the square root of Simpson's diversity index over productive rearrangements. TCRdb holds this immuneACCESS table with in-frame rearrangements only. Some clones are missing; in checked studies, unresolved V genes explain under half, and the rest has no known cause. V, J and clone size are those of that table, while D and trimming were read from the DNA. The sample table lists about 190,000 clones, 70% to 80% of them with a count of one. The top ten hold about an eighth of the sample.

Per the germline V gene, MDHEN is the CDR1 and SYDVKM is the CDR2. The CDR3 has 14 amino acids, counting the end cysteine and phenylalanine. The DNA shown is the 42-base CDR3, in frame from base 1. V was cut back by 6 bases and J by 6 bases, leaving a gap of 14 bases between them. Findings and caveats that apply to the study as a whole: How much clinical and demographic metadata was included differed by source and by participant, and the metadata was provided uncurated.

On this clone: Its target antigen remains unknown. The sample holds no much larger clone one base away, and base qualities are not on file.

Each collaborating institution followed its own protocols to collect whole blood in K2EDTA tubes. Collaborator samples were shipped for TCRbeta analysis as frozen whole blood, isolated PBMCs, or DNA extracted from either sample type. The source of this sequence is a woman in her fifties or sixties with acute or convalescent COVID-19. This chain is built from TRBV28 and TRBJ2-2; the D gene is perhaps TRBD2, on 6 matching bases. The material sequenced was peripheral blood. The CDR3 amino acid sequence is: CASSHRLGAGELFF. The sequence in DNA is TGTGCCAGCAGCCACCGACTAGGCGCCGGGGAGCTGTTTTTT. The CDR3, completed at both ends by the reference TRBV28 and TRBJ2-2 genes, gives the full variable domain DVKVTQSSRYLVKRTGEKVFLECVQDMDHENMFWYRQDPGLGLRLIYFSYDVKMKEKGDIPEGYSVSREKKERFSLILESASTNQTSMYLCASSHRLGAGELFFGEGSRLTVL.